Shown below are 14 T cell receptor beta chains from a single sample sequenced in a study of T-cell memory formation after mild COVID-19. Via MiXCR, TCRdb re-called the 5' RACE reads, giving one row per CDR3 protein. Counted here are under 550,000 distinct CDR3 sequences, 18% occurring once; the ten biggest clones make up approximately 13%. The specimen sequenced was PBMCs or a T cell subset sorted from them (not recorded which). These receptors were collected from an adult woman who had mild COVID-19 (a few samples of this study predate the infection). Cell type and time point are not known.

The chain combines TRBV2 with TRBJ1-2, with TRBD1 matching over 8 bases. The ends lost 4 bases at V and 4 bases at J; junction bases unmatched: 8. This CDR3 is built from 15 residues. Germline CDR1 and CDR2: SNHLY and FYNNEI. CDR3 protein: CASSGSDRDVYGYTF. DNA of the CDR3: TGTGCCAGCAGTGGATCGGACAGGGACGTCTATGGCTACACCTTC.

The chain joins TRBV15 to TRBJ2-3, with D maybe TRBD2 (5 bases). The germline V gene encodes CDR1 LNHNV and CDR2 YYDKDF (reference sequence). The CDR3 loop spans 13 amino acids. Deletions cut 7 bases from V and 3 bases from J, with 11 bases between. DNA for the CDR3: TGTGCCACCACGTCGGGAAGAACAGATACGCAGTATTTT. This gives the protein CATTSGRTDTQYF.

This clonotype was seen a handful of times. The DNA of the CDR3 is TGTGCCAGTAGTGTACGGGCCTCCACAGATACGCAGTATTTT. Protein product: CASSVRASTDTQYF. The chain carries TRBV19 and TRBJ2-3; D call uncertain. Trimming shortened V by 5 bases and J by 2 bases, and 11 bases separated the two germline ends. This CDR3 region has 14 residues. Germline CDR1 is LNHDA and CDR2 is SQIVND (reference sequence).

This clonotype was seen at least ten times. The chain uses TRBV10-2 and TRBJ2-5; 8 nucleotides line up with TRBD1. Germline loops: CDR1 WSHSY, CDR2 SAAADI. With V trimmed by 5 bases and J by 1 base, 0 bases remained unmatched. This CDR3 region has 13 residues. CDR3 DNA sequence: TGCGCCAGCAGTCAGGGGGCCCAAGAGACCCAGTACTTC. It codes for CASSQGAQETQYF.

This clonotype was found a few times. The rearrangement joins TRBV20-1 to TRBJ2-2; no clear D gene. Germline loops: CDR1 DFQATT, CDR2 SNEGSKA (reference sequence). V was cut by 4 bases and J by 4 bases, with 22 bases left in between. This CDR3 has 17 amino acids. CDR3 coding DNA: TGCAGTGCTATACCCCATCGACGGAGCCTCGGCACCGGGGAGCTGTTTTTT. Its translation is CSAIPHRRSLGTGELFF.

The gene calls are TRBV5-1 and TRBJ2-7, with 11 bases identical to TRBD1. The CDR3 spans 16 residues. CDR1 SGHRS and CDR2 YFSETQ come from the germline V gene. The trim removed 0 bases at V and 5 bases at J, leaving 7 bases unmatched. The CDR3 loop is CASSLVRDRGINEQYF. The CDR3 DNA sequence: TGCGCCAGCAGCTTGGTCCGGGACAGGGGGATAAACGAGCAGTACTTC. The full variable domain, with the rest looked up from reference TRBV5-1 and TRBJ2-7, is KAGVTQTPRYLIKTRGQQVTLSCSPISGHRSVSWYQQTPGQGLQFLFEYFSETQRNKGNFPGRFSGRQFSNSRSEMNVSTLELGDSALYLCASSLVRDRGINEQYFGPGTRLTVT.

The chain carries TRBV7-9 and TRBJ2-1; the match to TRBD2 covers 10 bases. The junction had 8 bases not matched to a gene; V was cut back by 3 bases and J by 0 bases. Germline values: CDR1 SEHNR, CDR2 FQNEAQ (reference sequence). There are 18 residues in the CDR3. Written as DNA, the CDR3 is TGTGCCAGCAGCTTCCCAGGACTAGCGGCTTACTCCTACAATGAGCAGTTCTTC. Its protein is CASSFPGLAAYSYNEQFF.

This clonotype was detected only a few times. This chain uses TRBV7-9 with TRBJ1-2; possible D gene TRBD1, 6 bases. CDR3 length: 13 amino acids. V shed 3 bases and J shed 4 bases, with 9 bases lying between them. CDR1 is SEHNR, CDR2 FQNEAQ, per germline (reference sequence). The CDR3 coding sequence is TGTGCCAGCAGCTTCGACAGGAGCTATGGCTACACCTTC. It specifies CASSFDRSYGYTF.

The gene calls are TRBV24-1 and TRBJ2-3; no definite D call. The CDR3 has 15 amino acids. In germline, CDR1 is KGHDR, CDR2 SFDVKD. The ends were cut back, 3 bases at V and 6 bases at J, with 15 bases in the middle. The CDR3 protein is CATSDRDVSLDTQYF. The CDR3 bases are TGTGCCACCAGTGATAGGGATGTGTCCCTCGATACGCAGTATTTT.

The V gene is TRBV29-1, the J gene TRBJ1-2; the D is unclear. The CDR3 has 12 residues. Germline lookup yields CDR1 SQVTM and CDR2 ANQGSEA. Trimming took 3 bases from V and 3 from J, leaving 8 bases between them. The CDR3 region is CSVEAVDYGYTF. Written as DNA, the CDR3 is TGCAGCGTTGAGGCTGTGGACTATGGCTACACCTTC.

The chain carries TRBV7-2 and TRBJ2-1; 10 bases line up with TRBD2. This CDR3 is built from 17 residues. Germline loops: CDR1 SGHTA, CDR2 FQGNSA. Losses at the gene ends were 2 bases for V and 4 bases for J; bases not matched to a gene: 8. The CDR3 DNA reads as TGTGCCAGCAGCTTATCATCCGGACTAGCGGTTTACAATGAGCAGTTCTTC. It translates to CASSLSSGLAVYNEQFF.

The chain carries TRBV6-1 and TRBJ2-5; TRBD1 aligns across 9 bases. Looked up from germline, CDR1 is MNHNS and CDR2 is SASEGT. V shed 4 bases, J shed 5 bases, and the junction held 17 bases outside the gene matches. The CDR3 covers 18 residues. The CDR3 loop reads CASSVTTGQGFSWETQYF. In nucleotides, the CDR3 is TGTGCCAGCAGTGTCACCACTGGACAGGGGTTCAGTTGGGAGACCCAGTACTTC.

This clonotype was found many times. This chain links TRBV5-1 with TRBJ2-1; 8 bases are a match to TRBD2. The CDR3 totals 15 residues. Germline V gene sequence: CDR1 SGHRS, CDR2 YFSETQ. V lost 7 bases, J lost 4 bases, and 10 bases stayed unmatched. Here the CDR3 DNA reads TGCGCCAGCGTCCATACTAGCGGATCTTACAATGAGCAGTTCTTC. This codes for CASVHTSGSYNEQFF.

This clonotype showed up just a few times. The chain links TRBV29-1 to TRBJ2-2, with 10 bases aligning to TRBD2. CDR3 size: 17 residues. Trimming took 2 bases from V and 0 from J; bases not matched to a gene: 6. Germline lookup yields CDR1 SQVTM and CDR2 ANQGSEA. This CDR3 is CSVERTSGIANTGELFF. The CDR3 DNA follows: TGCAGCGTTGAAAGGACTAGCGGCATCGCGAACACCGGGGAGCTGTTTTTT.